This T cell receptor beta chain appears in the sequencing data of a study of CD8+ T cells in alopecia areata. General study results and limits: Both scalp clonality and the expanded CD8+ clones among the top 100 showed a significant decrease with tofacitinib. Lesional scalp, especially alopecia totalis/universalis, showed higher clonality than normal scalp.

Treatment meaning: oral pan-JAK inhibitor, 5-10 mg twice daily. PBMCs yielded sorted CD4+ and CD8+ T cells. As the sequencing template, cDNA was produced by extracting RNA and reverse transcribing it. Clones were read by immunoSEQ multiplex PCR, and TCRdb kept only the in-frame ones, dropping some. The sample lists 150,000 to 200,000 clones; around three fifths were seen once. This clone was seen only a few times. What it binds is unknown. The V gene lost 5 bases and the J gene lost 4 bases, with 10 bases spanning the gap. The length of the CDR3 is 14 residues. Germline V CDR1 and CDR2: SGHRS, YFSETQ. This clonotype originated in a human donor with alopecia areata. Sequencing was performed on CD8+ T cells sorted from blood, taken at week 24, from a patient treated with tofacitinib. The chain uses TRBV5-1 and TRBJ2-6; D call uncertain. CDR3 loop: CASSSGTGANVLTF. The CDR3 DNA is TGCGCCAGCAGTTCAGGAACCGGGGCCAACGTCCTGACTTTC.